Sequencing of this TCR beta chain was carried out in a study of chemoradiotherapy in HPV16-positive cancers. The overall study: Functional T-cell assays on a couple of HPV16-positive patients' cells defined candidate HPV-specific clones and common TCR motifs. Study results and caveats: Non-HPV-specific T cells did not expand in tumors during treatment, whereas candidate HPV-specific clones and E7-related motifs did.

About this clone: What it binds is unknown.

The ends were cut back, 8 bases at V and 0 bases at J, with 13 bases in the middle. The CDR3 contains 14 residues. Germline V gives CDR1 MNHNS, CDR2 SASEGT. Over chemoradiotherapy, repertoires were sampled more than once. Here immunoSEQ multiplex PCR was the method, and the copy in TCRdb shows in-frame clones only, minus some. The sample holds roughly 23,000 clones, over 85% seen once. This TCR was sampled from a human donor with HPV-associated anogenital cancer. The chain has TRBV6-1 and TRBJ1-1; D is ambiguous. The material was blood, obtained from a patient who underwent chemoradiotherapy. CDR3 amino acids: CASSIAWVNTEAFF. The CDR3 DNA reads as TGTGCCAGCTCGATCGCGTGGGTGAACACTGAAGCTTTCTTT.